These T cell receptor beta chains were read from a single sample in a study of radiotherapy plus CTLA-4 blockade in lung cancer. The protocol was immunoSEQ multiplex PCR, while the TCRdb copy is restricted to in-frame clones and leaves out a portion. This sample carries some 110,000 clones, 78% of them seen once, and the ten largest clones take 4.5% to 5.5%. The source material was peripheral blood, sampled from a patient treated with radiotherapy plus ipilimumab. The receptors shown here come from a human donor with non-small cell lung cancer who had a partial response to radiotherapy plus ipilimumab. Both conserved end residues are part of each CDR3. D genes are given only for firm matches. Expanded clones get a size class; other rows say once, few or many, or leave the size out.

D	size	V	J	DNA	CDR3
TRBD1	.	TRBV12-5	TRBJ2-5	TGTGCTAGTGGTTTGGGCGGGACAGGGGGAGAGACCCAGTACTTC	CASGLGGTGGETQYF
TRBD2	.	TRBV12-5	TRBJ2-1	TGTGCTAGTGGTTTGGGGACTAGCAACAATGAGCAGTTCTTC	CASGLGTSNNEQFF
TRBD2	.	TRBV28	TRBJ2-1	TGTGCCAGCAGCCCACTGACCGGGACTAGCTTATACAATGAGCAGTTCTTC	CASSPLTGTSLYNEQFF
TRBD1	.	TRBV7-2	TRBJ1-2	TGTGCCAGCAGCTTAGGAATTGGGACAGGCTATGGCTACACCTTC	CASSLGIGTGYGYTF
.	.	TRBV4-1	TRBJ1-3	TGCGCCAGCAGCCAAGCCCGCACAGCAGGAAACACCATATATTTT	CASSQARTAGNTIYF
.	few	TRBV27	TRBJ1-1	TGTGCCAGCGGCGGGTCCCCGATGTACACTGAAGCTTTCTTT	CASGGSPMYTEAFF
.	.	TRBV25-1	TRBJ2-2	TGTGCCAGCAGTGAAAGACTACGGCGGGGGCGAAACACCGGGGAGCTGTTTTTT	CASSERLRRGRNTGELFF
.	few	TRBV6-6	TRBJ1-2	TGTGCCAGCAGTGTCAAGACAGGTTCTAACTATGGCTACACCTTC	CASSVKTGSNYGYTF
.	few	TRBV28	TRBJ2-6	TGTGCCAGTCGTGACAGCTCTGGGGCCAACGTCCTGACTTTC	CASRDSSGANVLTF
TRBD1	.	TRBV15	TRBJ1-4	TGTGCCACCAGCAGAACTGGGGGACAGGGAGGCGAAAAACTGTTTTTT	CATSRTGGQGGEKLFF
.	.	TRBV5-1	TRBJ2-7	TGCGCCAGCAGCCAGGGTAGCTCCTACGAGCAGTACTTC	CASSQGSSYEQYF
.	.	TRBV6-1	TRBJ1-5	TGTGCCAGCCAATCGGGGCAGCCCCAGCATTTT	CASQSGQPQHF
.	.	TRBV20-1	TRBJ2-1	TGCAGTGCCCATGCCTACAATGAGCAGTTCTTC	CSAHAYNEQFF
.	.	TRBV9	TRBJ1-1	TGTGCCAGCAGCGTAGGAGCAGACATGAACACTGAAGCTTTCTTT	CASSVGADMNTEAFF
.	.	TRBV5-8	TRBJ2-1	TGTGCCAGCAGCTTGGCCGGGGGACCCCGGGGACAGTTCTTC	CASSLAGGPRGQFF
.	once	TRBV10-2	TRBJ1-1	TGCGCCAGCAGTGAGTCGGCGGGCAACACTGAAGCTTTCTTT	CASSESAGNTEAFF
.	once	TRBV11-3	TRBJ2-3	TGTGCCAGCAGCTTAGGTACCAGGAGCACAGATACGCAGTATTTT	CASSLGTRSTDTQYF
.	.	TRBV5-6	TRBJ1-2	TGTGCCAGCAGCTTGGCCACCTGGGGAGGAACCTATGGCTACACCTTC	CASSLATWGGTYGYTF
TRBD1	.	TRBV4-1	TRBJ1-4	TGCGCCAGCAGCCAAGAAGGCGGGACAGTTAATGAAAAACTGTTTTTT	CASSQEGGTVNEKLFF
.	.	TRBV18	TRBJ1-1	TGTGCCAGCTCATCGGGAGCAGGGCCGCGGAACACTGAAGCTTTCTTT	CASSSGAGPRNTEAFF
TRBD1	.	TRBV30	TRBJ2-2	TGTGCCTGGAGTTTACTAGGGACAGGGCCCGGGGAGCTGTTTTTT	CAWSLLGTGPGELFF
.	.	TRBV4-3	TRBJ1-5	TGCGCCAGCAGCCAAGATGGCGGGGCCCATAGCAATCAGCCCCAGCATTTT	CASSQDGGAHSNQPQHF
TRBD2	.	TRBV7-3	TRBJ2-3	TGTGCCAGCAGCGCAGCGGGAGGGAAGGCAGATACGCAGTATTTT	CASSAAGGKADTQYF
.	.	TRBV14	TRBJ1-2	TGTGCCAGCAGCCTATTCAGGGCCCATGGCTACACCTTC	CASSLFRAHGYTF
.	.	TRBV18	TRBJ1-1	TGTGCCAGCTCACCGACAGGGAACACTGAAGCTTTCTTT	CASSPTGNTEAFF
.	.	TRBV5-6	TRBJ1-5	TGTGCCAGCAGCTGGAGGGATACACCAAATCAGCCCCAGCATTTT	CASSWRDTPNQPQHF
.	few	TRBV2	TRBJ1-1	TGTGCCAGCACGGGACTCCTACCTTTGGCAACTGAAGCTTTCTTT	CASTGLLPLATEAFF
.	once	TRBV27	TRBJ1-1	TGTGCCAGCAGTTTATTACCAGGGCAAGGGGGAAAGGGCACTGAAGCTTTCTTT	CASSLLPGQGGKGTEAFF
TRBD2	.	TRBV7-2	TRBJ2-1	TGTGCCAGCAGCTGGAGCCATTCGGGAGGCCGGATTAAGCAGTTCTTC	CASSWSHSGGRIKQFF
TRBD2	.	TRBV7-9	TRBJ2-1	TGTGCCAGCAGCTTCGGACTCACCGGGGGGAACGAGCAGTTCTTC	CASSFGLTGGNEQFF
TRBD2	.	TRBV9	TRBJ2-1	TGTGCCAGCAGCGCCAGCGGGAGTAGGATCAATGAGCAGTTCTTC	CASSASGSRINEQFF
TRBD2	.	TRBV10-1	TRBJ2-7	TGCGCCAGCAGTGATTATCGCGGGGGGCAGTACTTC	CASSDYRGGQYF
.	.	TRBV30	TRBJ2-2	TGTGCCTGGAGAGCCAAGCCTAACACCGGGGAGCTGTTTTTT	CAWRAKPNTGELFF
TRBD1	.	TRBV19	TRBJ1-2	TGTGCCAGTACCCCCTCACAGGGGCCGGACTATGGCTACACCTTC	CASTPSQGPDYGYTF
TRBD2	.	TRBV7-9	TRBJ2-1	TGTGCCAGCGGTCGGGAGGGCAATGAGCAGTTCTTC	CASGREGNEQFF